The clone carrying this T cell receptor (beta chain) showed up just a few times. V shed 5 bases and J 7 bases; nucleotides not matched to a gene: 6. CDR3 size: 15 residues. Germline CDR1 is SNHLY and CDR2 is FYNNEI. This entry is derived from a study of cytomegalovirus exposure and HLA in healthy donors. Primers for the PCR totalled 60 Vbeta and 13 Jbeta. Clones were sequenced by immunoSEQ multiplex PCR, and TCRdb holds only the in-frame ones, with some missing. This table has about 150,000 clones, 8.5% to 10% appearing once. The chain is built from TRBV2 and TRBJ2-7; 15 bases line up with TRBD2. The sequenced sample was PBMCs. The sequence derives from a man aged 45-65 years in good health and CMV-seronegative. The CDR3 region is CASSIGTSGGREQYF. In nucleotides, the CDR3 is TGTGCCAGCAGTATCGGGACTAGCGGGGGGAGAGAGCAGTACTTC.